The rows below give T cell receptor beta chains drawn from one sample of a study of T cell responses to AZD1222 COVID-19 vaccine. Repertoires were generated with immunoSEQ multiplex PCR, while TCRdb's copy carries only in-frame clones and drops some. The repertoire consists of about 140,000 clones, with around 93% occurring once and the leading ten covering approximately 3.8%. This specimen was peripheral blood, taken 28 days after the second AZD1222 dose. These receptors all stem from an adult who received the AZD1222 COVID-19 vaccine. Each CDR3 is given with its conserved first and last residue. The D gene is left open where the match is weak. Where a row states a size, it is once, few, many or the class of an expanded clone; other rows omit it.

>TRBJ1-3|once|-|TRBV4-2
CASSRSGGQNTIYF
TGTGCCAGCAGCCGATCCGGGGGGCAGAACACCATATATTTT
>TRBJ1-5|once|-|TRBV13
CASSLGPVAQPQHF
TGTGCCAGCAGCTTGGGTCCTGTGGCGCAGCCCCAGCATTTT
>TRBJ1-2|-|-|TRBV5-6
CASSLANGYTF
TGTGCCAGCAGCTTGGCGAATGGCTACACCTTC
>TRBJ1-2|-|-|TRBV5-6
CASSLGNYGYTF
TGTGCCAGCAGCTTGGGGAACTATGGCTACACCTTC
>TRBJ1-1|-|-|TRBV18
CASSPQENTEAFF
TGTGCCAGCTCACCCCAGGAGAACACTGAAGCTTTCTTT
>TRBJ2-5|-|TRBD2|TRBV7-3
CASSQTSGRSETQYF
TGTGCCAGCAGCCAGACTAGCGGGAGGTCGGAGACCCAGTACTTC
>TRBJ2-5|-|TRBD2|TRBV10-1
CASSRREGRYGTQYF
TGCGCCAGCAGTAGGCGGGAGGGCCGTTACGGGACCCAGTACTTC
>TRBJ2-7|once|-|TRBV20-1
CSAVASYEQYF
TGCAGTGCTGTGGCCAGCTACGAGCAGTACTTC
>TRBJ1-3|-|-|TRBV29-1
CSVRVVGFSSGNTIYF
TGCAGCGTGCGGGTGGTGGGCTTTAGCTCTGGAAACACCATATATTTT
>TRBJ1-1|-|TRBD1|TRBV5-1
CASSRGQAEAFF
TGCGCCAGCAGTCGTGGACAGGCCGAAGCTTTCTTT
>TRBJ2-4|-|TRBD1|TRBV5-1
CASSLGDRDLNIQYF
TGCGCCAGCAGCTTGGGGGACAGGGACTTAAACATTCAGTACTTC
>TRBJ2-3|-|TRBD2|TRBV10-3
CAIGAKISGSSDTQYF
TGTGCCATCGGTGCCAAAATCAGCGGGAGCTCAGATACGCAGTATTTT
>TRBJ2-6|-|-|TRBV9
CASSRRTGSSGANVLTF
TGTGCCAGCAGCAGACGGACGGGGAGCTCTGGGGCCAACGTCCTGACTTTC
>TRBJ2-7|few|-|TRBV3-1/TRBV3-2
CASSQMTGLEQYF
TGTGCCAGCAGCCAAATGACAGGCCTGGAGCAGTACTTC
>TRBJ2-3|-|-|TRBV7-2
CASSYRGLGADTQYF
TGTGCCAGCAGCTACAGGGGACTTGGGGCAGATACGCAGTATTTT
>TRBJ2-5|once|TRBD2|TRBV5-1
CASSASGTSGTSERTQYF
TGCGCCAGCAGCGCTTCCGGGACTAGCGGGACTTCCGAGCGGACCCAGTACTTC
>TRBJ2-1|-|TRBD2|TRBV7-8
CASSPSGGTSGRRGEQFF
TGTGCCAGCAGCCCCAGTGGGGGGACTAGCGGGAGAAGGGGTGAGCAGTTCTTC
>TRBJ2-1|-|TRBD1|TRBV6-2/TRBV6-3
CASSPLWDRATKSSYNEQFF
TGTGCCAGCAGTCCCCTTTGGGACAGGGCAACCAAGAGCTCCTACAATGAGCAGTTCTTC
>TRBJ2-2|-|-|TRBV7-7
CASSPRLGEATGELFF
TGTGCCAGCAGCCCGCGTTTAGGGGAAGCAACCGGGGAGCTGTTTTTT
>TRBJ2-7|-|-|TRBV9
CASSVEGLYEQYF
TGTGCCAGCAGCGTAGAGGGGCTCTACGAGCAGTACTTC
>TRBJ1-6|-|-|TRBV2
CASSQGGGNNSPLHF
TGTGCCAGCAGTCAAGGCGGCGGAAATAATTCACCCCTCCACTTT
>TRBJ1-5|-|-|TRBV19
CASSYDRNQPQHF
TGTGCCAGTTCCTACGACAGGAATCAGCCCCAGCATTTT
>TRBJ2-2|-|-|TRBV27
CASNWGGHGELFF
TGTGCCAGCAATTGGGGGGGACACGGGGAGCTGTTTTTT
>TRBJ1-4|-|-|TRBV18
CASSPQGQRGEKLFF
TGTGCCAGCTCACCCCAGGGGCAGAGAGGCGAAAAACTGTTTTTT
>TRBJ2-7|-|TRBD1|TRBV18
CASSPLGQGIHEQYF
TGTGCCAGCTCACCACTGGGACAGGGCATCCACGAGCAGTACTTC
>TRBJ1-6|-|-|TRBV5-1
CASSLASLNSPLHF
TGCGCCAGCAGCTTGGCCAGTCTCAATTCACCCCTCCACTTT